The clone carrying this T cell receptor (beta chain) was seen only once. This may be a read error, as it is one base from a much larger clone. The size of this beta chain means little, since it is a stray read in a library made for alpha chains. Deletions cut 7 bases from V and 0 bases from J, with 9 bases between. Germline V CDR1 and CDR2: SQVTM, ANQGSEA. CDR3 length: 12 amino acids. This record belongs to a study of spatial heterogeneity in lung cancer. About the research overall: Sequences of the beta chain were consistently detected in greater numbers than alpha-chain sequences. Each distinct TCR and UMI combination averaged more than ten appearances in raw reads.

The time point: sample taken at primary tumor resection. Whole RNA, isolated from tumor, nontumor lung or frozen PBMC, was sequenced without prior sorting. TCRdb analysed the 5' RACE reads with MiXCR anew, one entry per CDR3 protein. The table includes about 13,000 distinct CDR3 sequences, about 5% detected once. The sequences come from lung tumor tissue, collected at surgery. V gene TRBV29-1 combines with J gene TRBJ1-1; D is uncertain. This sequence originates from a human donor with early-stage non-small cell lung cancer. CDR3 sequence (DNA): TGCAGCGATGCCTTGCTGAACACTGAAGCTTTCTTT. This encodes CSDALLNTEAFF.